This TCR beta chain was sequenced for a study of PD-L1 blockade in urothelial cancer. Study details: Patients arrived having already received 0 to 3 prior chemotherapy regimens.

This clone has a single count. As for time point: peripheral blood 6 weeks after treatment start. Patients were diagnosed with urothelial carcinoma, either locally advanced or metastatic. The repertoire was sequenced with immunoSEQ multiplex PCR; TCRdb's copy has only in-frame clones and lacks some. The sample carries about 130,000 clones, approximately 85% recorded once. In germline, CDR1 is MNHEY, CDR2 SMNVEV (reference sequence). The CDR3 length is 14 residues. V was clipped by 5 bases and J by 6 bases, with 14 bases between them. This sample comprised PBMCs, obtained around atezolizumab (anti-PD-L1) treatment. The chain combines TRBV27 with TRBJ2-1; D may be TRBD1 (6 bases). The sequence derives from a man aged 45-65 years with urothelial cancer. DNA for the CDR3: TGTGCCAGCAGTCGTCCACAGGGTACCAATGAGCAGTTCTTC. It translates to CASSRPQGTNEQFF.